Listed here are 19 T cell receptor gamma chains from one sample, sequenced in a study of gamma delta lymphoproliferative disorders and STAT genes. TCRdb applied CATT to the multiplex PCR reads for clone calling. The sample lists over 1,000 gamma-chain clones, around 8.2% occurring once. Genomic DNA from isolated PBMCs served as the sequencing template. The sample was blood. These receptors all stem from a human donor with gamma-delta T-cell large granular lymphocyte leukemia.

This clone has ten or more counts. V and J are TRGV4 and TRGJ1 or TRGJ2. The J gene, not given by TCRdb, was assigned here from a germline match of the nucleotide sequence. Germline values: CDR1 EGSTGY, CDR2 YDSYTSSV. Germline trimming cut 4 bases from V and 2 bases from J; bases unmatched to any gene: 5. This CDR3 region has 13 residues. CDR3: CATWDYYYYKKLF. CDR3 coding DNA: TGTGCCACCTGGGACTATTATTATTATAAGAAACTCTTT.

This clone is classed as medium-sized. This chain links TRGV10 with TRGJP1. No J gene is reported in TCRdb; it was inferred here by comparing the DNA with germline. TRGV10 is an ORF, and what it does is uncertain. CDR3 size: 14 residues. The V gene end was trimmed by 8 bases and the J gene end by 4 bases; junction bases not matched to a gene: 8. The CDR3 loop reads CAAWDWNTGWFKIF. The CDR3 bases are TGTGCTGCGTGGGATTGGAACACTGGTTGGTTCAAGATATTT.

Within the sample, this clone is large. V is TRGV10 and J is TRGJP1. TCRdb lists no J gene, so it was determined here by aligning the DNA to germline. TRGV10 qualifies as an ORF whose function is uncertain. J lost 0 bases, V lost 8 bases, and 7 bases had no gene match. The CDR3 runs to 15 residues. In DNA, the CDR3 is TGTGCTGCGTGGGATTCCGATACCACTGGTTGGTTCAAGATATTT. Amino acids: CAAWDSDTTGWFKIF.

This clone counts as large. CDR3: CALWGTQDYKKLF. DNA for the CDR3: TGTGCCTTGTGGGGAACCCAGGATTATAAGAAACTCTTT. The rearrangement joins TRGV9 to TRGJ1 or TRGJ2. TCRdb does not report a J gene; here it was assigned by matching the DNA to germline references. The J segment lost 5 bases and the V segment lost 5 bases, leaving 9 bases of the junction unmatched. The CDR3 spans 13 residues. From germline, CDR1 is GITISATS and CDR2 ISYDGTV (reference sequence).

Sample share makes this clone medium-sized. The CDR3 region is CATWDRRYVYYKKLF. The CDR3 DNA follows: TGTGCCACCTGGGACAGGAGGTATGTTTATTATAAGAAACTCTTT. V and J are TRGV3 and TRGJ1 or TRGJ2. Since TCRdb gives no J gene, matching the DNA to germline was used here to assign it. Looked up from germline, CDR1 is VTNTFY and CDR2 is YDVSTARD (reference sequence). The V gene end was trimmed by 0 bases and the J gene end by 3 bases; junction bases not matched to a gene: 8. This CDR3 region has 15 residues.

This clone is medium-sized within its sample. J gene calling gave no result, while the V gene is TRGV2. There are 9 residues in the CDR3. The germline V gene encodes CDR1 EGSNGY and CDR2 YDSYNSKV. The CDR3 spells CATPVKELF. The DNA for the CDR3 is TGTGCCACGCCGGTGAAGGAACTCTTT.

Ten or more counts support this clone. The V gene is TRGV8, the J gene TRGJ1 or TRGJ2. The J gene was not available in TCRdb and was assigned here by matching the DNA to germline segments. Germline V gene data show CDR1 as VENAVY and CDR2 as YDSYNSRV. Trimming took 3 bases from V and 12 from J; bases not matched to a gene: 11. The CDR3 has 12 amino acids. The chain's CDR3 is CATWDLGSWKLF. CDR3 in DNA: TGTGCCACCTGGGATCTGGGGTCCTGGAAACTCTTT.

This clone was seen repeatedly, ten times or more. V and J are TRGV8 and TRGJ1 or TRGJ2. The J gene, left out of TCRdb, was set here by checking the DNA against germline. There are 14 residues in the CDR3. Germline V gene data show CDR1 as VENAVY and CDR2 as YDSYNSRV. With V trimmed by 5 bases and J by 3 bases, 10 bases remained unmatched. The CDR3 nucleotides are TGTGCCACCTGGGTTGCCATGGGTTATTATAAGAAACTCTTT. It specifies CATWVAMGYYKKLF.

This clone is large by share. The rearrangement uses TRGV4 and TRGJ1 or TRGJ2. TCRdb lists no J gene, so it was determined here by aligning the DNA to germline. Germline V gives CDR1 EGSTGY, CDR2 YDSYTSSV. Trimming at V came to 1 base and at J to 3 bases, leaving 9 bases not matched to a gene. This CDR3 is built from 15 residues. CDR3 nucleotides: TGTGCCACCTGGGATGGAAGTGGGATTTATTATAAGAAACTCTTT. Its translation: CATWDGSGIYYKKLF.

This clone was observed at least ten times. The rearrangement uses TRGV8 and TRGJ1 or TRGJ2. Since TCRdb gives no J gene, matching the DNA to germline was used here to assign it. The V gene end was trimmed by 6 bases and the J gene end by 5 bases; junction bases not matched to a gene: 10. CDR1 VENAVY and CDR2 YDSYNSRV come from the germline V gene. The CDR3 is 13 residues long. The CDR3 spells CATWNRANYKKLF. In nucleotides, the CDR3 is TGTGCCACCTGGAATCGGGCTAATTATAAGAAACTCTTT.

This clone is labeled as medium-sized. The chain couples TRGV4 to TRGJ1 or TRGJ2. No J gene was available from TCRdb, and it was assigned here by a germline match of the DNA. Germline-derived CDR1 and CDR2 are EGSTGY and YDSYTSSV. V dropped 0 bases and J dropped 5; count of bases not matched to a gene: 7. The CDR3 covers 14 residues. The CDR3 nucleotides are TGTGCCACCTGGGATGGGCCCGGGGATTATAAGAAACTCTTT. This sequence encodes CATWDGPGDYKKLF.

The gene calls are TRGV9 and TRGJ1 or TRGJ2. Because TCRdb records no J gene, it was assigned here through a match of the DNA to germline. The CDR3 length is 9 residues. The junction had 8 bases not matched to a gene; V was cut back by 9 bases and J by 12 bases. Germline V lookup: CDR1 GITISATS, CDR2 ISYDGTV (reference sequence). CDR3 sequence: CALERGKLF. CDR3 DNA sequence: TGTGCCTTGGAGAGGGGGAAACTCTTT.

The rearrangement links TRGV2 to TRGJ1 or TRGJ2. TCRdb leaves out the J gene; it was filled in here by matching the DNA to germline. Germline CDR1 and CDR2: EGSNGY and YDSYNSKV. The CDR3 totals 18 residues. Trimming took 0 bases from V and 5 from J; bases not matched to a gene: 19. The CDR3 reads CATWDGPIFFLRNYKKLF. The CDR3 nucleotides are TGTGCCACCTGGGACGGGCCGATTTTTTTTTTGCGAAATTATAAGAAACTCTTT.

This clone is labeled as large. The chain combines TRGV10 with TRGJP1. The J gene, left out of TCRdb, was set here by checking the DNA against germline. TRGV10 qualifies as an ORF whose function is uncertain. Losses at the gene ends were 8 bases for V and 0 bases for J; bases not matched to a gene: 4. CDR3 length: 14 amino acids. The CDR3 coding sequence is TGTGCTGCGTGGGACTATACCACTGGTTGGTTCAAGATATTT. This encodes CAAWDYTTGWFKIF.

Notes on this clone: A much larger clone is a single base away; this may be a read error. V usage is TRGV10 and J usage is TRGJP1. No J gene was available from TCRdb, and it was assigned here by a germline match of the DNA. TRGV10 is an ORF; its function is uncertain. The CDR3 is 13 amino acids. V gave up 7 bases and J gave up 7 bases; unmatched junction bases: 7. In DNA form, the CDR3 reads TGTGCTGCGTGGTACTACAATGGTTGGTTCAAGATATTT. This encodes CAAWYYNGWFKIF.

As for this clone: TCRdb lists the protein of a much larger clone for this DNA, which differs at residue 9, so this is likely a read error; the protein given here is translated from the DNA itself. The rearrangement joins TRGV2 to TRGJP2. The J gene comes from matching the DNA to germline here; TCRdb lacks it. CDR3 length: 14 amino acids. Germline V CDR1 and CDR2: EGSNGY, YDSYNSKV. As DNA, the CDR3 is TGTGCCACCTGGGACTATTGTAGTGGTTGGATCAAGACGTTT. Amino acid sequence: CATWDYCSGWIKTF.

This clone counts as medium-sized (0.01 to 0.1%). The protein that TCRdb holds for this DNA derives from a much larger clone and differs from the translated DNA at residue 5, which likely indicates a read error; the protein shown here is translated from the DNA. The J gene is TRGJP2, the V gene TRGV2. TCRdb gives no J gene; it was assigned here by matching the DNA to germline. The CDR3 has 14 amino acids. Germline V gene sequence: CDR1 EGSNGY, CDR2 YDSYNSKV. The V segment lost 5 bases and the J segment 3 bases; nucleotides outside the gene matches: 6. CDR3 DNA sequence: TGTGCCACCTGGGGCTATTGTAGTGATTGGATCAAGACGTTT. Translated, it gives CATWGYCSDWIKTF.

This clone is classed as medium-sized. The chain couples TRGV2 to TRGJP2. TCRdb does not report a J gene; here it was assigned by matching the DNA to germline references. V was pared by 1 base and J by 0 bases, with 2 bases of the junction left unmatched. This CDR3 has 15 amino acids. Germline assignment: CDR1 EGSNGY and CDR2 YDSYNSKV. The CDR3 region is CATWDGNSSDWIKTF. Written as DNA, the CDR3 is TGTGCCACCTGGGACGGCAATAGTAGTGATTGGATCAAGACGTTT.

This clone is medium-sized within its sample. This sample includes further DNA sequences coding for the same CDR3. This chain connects TRGV3 to TRGJ1 or TRGJ2. The J gene, missing from TCRdb, was assigned here through DNA to germline matching. Germline CDR1 and CDR2: VTNTFY and YDVSTARD (reference sequence). The CDR3 is made up of 13 amino acids. V shed 0 bases and J 7 bases; nucleotides not matched to a gene: 6. CDR3 sequence (DNA): TGTGCCACCTGGGACAGGCGCGGCTATAAGAAACTCTTT. This codes for CATWDRRGYKKLF.